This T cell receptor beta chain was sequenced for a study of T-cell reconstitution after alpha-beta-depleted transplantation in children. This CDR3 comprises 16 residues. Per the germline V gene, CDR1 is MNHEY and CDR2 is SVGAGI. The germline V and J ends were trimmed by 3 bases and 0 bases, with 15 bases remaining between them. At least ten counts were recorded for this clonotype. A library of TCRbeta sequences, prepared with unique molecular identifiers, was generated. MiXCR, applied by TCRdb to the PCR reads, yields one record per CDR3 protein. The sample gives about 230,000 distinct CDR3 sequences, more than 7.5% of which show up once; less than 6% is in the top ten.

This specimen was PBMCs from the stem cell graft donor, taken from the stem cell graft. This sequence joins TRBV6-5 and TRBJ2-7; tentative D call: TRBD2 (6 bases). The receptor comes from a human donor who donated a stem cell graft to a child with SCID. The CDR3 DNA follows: TGTGCCAGCAGTTATGGGCGGGGACTTAGCTCCTACGAGCAGTACTTC. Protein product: CASSYGRGLSSYEQYF.